This is a list of T cell receptor beta chains from one sample in a study of metastatic and nonmetastatic thyroid tumors. TCRdb re-processed the PCR reads through MiXCR. The repertoire holds approximately 7,700 clones, about a quarter seen once, with roughly 15% in the top ten. The sample comprised tumor tissue. Source of these receptors: a female donor with papillary thyroid cancer or a benign thyroid nodule (not recorded which). Some clones in this sample may be carry-over from other donors' samples. The CDR3 runs from the conserved cysteine through the conserved F or W. The order of the fields is D gene, clone size, J gene, V gene, CDR3 protein, CDR3 DNA. D genes are given only for firm matches. Expanded clones are given a class, and other clones once, few, many or no size at all.

D: .
size: medium-sized
J: TRBJ1-2
V: TRBV6-1
CDR3: CASSDSFRGGNYGYTF
DNA: TGTGCCAGCAGTGATTCCTTCAGGGGAGGTAACTATGGCTACACCTTC

D: TRBD2
size: .
J: TRBJ2-5
V: TRBV5-1
CDR3: CASSLESRGGLGETQYF
DNA: TGCGCCAGCAGCTTGGAAAGTCGGGGGGGCCTTGGGGAGACCCAGTACTTC

D: TRBD2
size: many
J: TRBJ2-2
V: TRBV7-8
CDR3: CASSRGLAGATGELFF
DNA: TGTGCCAGCAGCCGAGGACTAGCGGGAGCCACCGGGGAGCTGTTTTTT

D: .
size: medium-sized
J: TRBJ2-2
V: TRBV5-1
CDR3: CASSYAPPNTGELFF
DNA: TGCGCCAGCAGTTATGCCCCCCCCAACACCGGGGAGCTGTTTTTT

D: TRBD1
size: .
J: TRBJ2-2
V: TRBV6-1
CDR3: CAIREQGANTGELFF
DNA: TGTGCCATCAGGGAACAGGGGGCGAACACCGGGGAGCTGTTTTTT

D: .
size: many
J: TRBJ2-3
V: TRBV18
CDR3: CASSLPGTTDTQYF
DNA: TGTGCCAGCTCACTCCCCGGGACCACAGATACGCAGTATTTT

D: .
size: medium-sized
J: TRBJ1-1
V: TRBV27
CDR3: CASSFTRSPGARYEAFF
DNA: TGTGCCAGCAGTTTTACCCGTTCGCCGGGGGCGCGGTACGAAGCTTTCTTT

D: .
size: medium-sized
J: TRBJ1-4
V: TRBV11-2
CDR3: CASSFVREKLFF
DNA: TGTGCCAGCAGCTTTGTACGCGAAAAACTGTTTTTT

D: .
size: many
J: TRBJ2-6
V: TRBV19
CDR3: CASSIGRAGLFSGANVLTF
DNA: TGTGCCAGTAGTATAGGTCGCGCGGGCCTATTCTCTGGGGCCAACGTCCTGACTTTC

D: TRBD2
size: .
J: TRBJ2-1
V: TRBV20-1
CDR3: CSAREASGSGNEQFF
DNA: TGCAGTGCTAGAGAGGCTAGCGGGTCGGGGAATGAGCAGTTCTTC

D: TRBD2
size: .
J: TRBJ2-5
V: TRBV15
CDR3: CATSRDKSGERETHYF
DNA: TGTGCCACCAGCAGAGATAAGAGCGGGGAGCGAGAGACCCACTACTTC

D: .
size: many
J: TRBJ2-3
V: TRBV20-1
CDR3: CSALTDPSTDTQYF
DNA: TGCAGTGCTCTGACGGACCCTAGCACAGATACGCAGTATTTT

D: .
size: medium-sized
J: TRBJ1-6
V: TRBV28
CDR3: CASSLGGRGSSLHF
DNA: TGTGCCAGCAGTTTAGGAGGGCGGGGGTCCTCCCTCCACTTT

D: TRBD2
size: many
J: TRBJ2-3
V: TRBV7-8
CDR3: CASSSYSGTGTDTQYF
DNA: TGTGCCAGCAGCTCCTATAGCGGGACTGGCACAGATACGCAGTATTTT

D: .
size: medium-sized
J: TRBJ1-2
V: TRBV19
CDR3: CASSIGGDRGYTF
DNA: TGTGCCAGTAGTATAGGGGGGGATCGTGGCTACACCTTC

D: .
size: .
J: TRBJ1-6
V: TRBV9
CDR3: CASSVDGHPNSPLHF
DNA: TGTGCCAGCAGCGTTGACGGACACCCAAATTCACCCCTCCACTTT

D: .
size: many
J: TRBJ2-1
V: TRBV5-1
CDR3: CASSLSRDEQFF
DNA: TGCGCCAGCAGCTTATCCAGGGATGAGCAGTTCTTC

D: .
size: medium-sized
J: TRBJ1-3
V: TRBV5-1
CDR3: CASSPGQGMVGNTIYF
DNA: TGCGCCAGCAGCCCCGGGCAGGGGATGGTTGGAAACACCATATATTTT

D: .
size: .
J: TRBJ1-4
V: TRBV7-9
CDR3: CASSPPQGLTNEKLFF
DNA: TGTGCCAGCAGCCCGCCACAGGGTCTAACTAATGAAAAACTGTTTTTT

D: .
size: medium-sized
J: TRBJ1-2
V: TRBV20-1
CDR3: CSATRSGYTF
DNA: TGCAGTGCCACCAGGAGTGGCTACACCTTC

D: TRBD2
size: .
J: TRBJ2-7
V: TRBV27
CDR3: CASSLRGLAEYEQYF
DNA: TGTGCCAGCAGTTTACGTGGACTAGCGGAATACGAGCAGTACTTC

D: TRBD1
size: .
J: TRBJ2-7
V: TRBV7-9
CDR3: CASSRQGAKSAEQYF
DNA: TGTGCCAGCAGCCGACAGGGGGCGAAATCTGCCGAGCAGTACTTC

D: .
size: many
J: TRBJ1-4
V: TRBV18
CDR3: CASSPGRQSGEKLFF
DNA: TGTGCCAGCTCACCGGGACGACAGTCGGGTGAAAAACTGTTTTTT

D: .
size: .
J: TRBJ2-1
V: TRBV6-2/TRBV6-3
CDR3: CASSPTSGSPYNEQFF
DNA: TGTGCCAGCAGCCCTACTTCCGGGTCCCCTTACAATGAGCAGTTCTTC

D: .
size: medium-sized
J: TRBJ1-6
V: TRBV5-1
CDR3: CASSPGEGRTPLHF
DNA: TGCGCCAGCAGCCCGGGGGAGGGGAGGACACCCCTCCACTTT

D: TRBD1
size: medium-sized
J: TRBJ2-7
V: TRBV20-1
CDR3: CSARDLIGTDYEQYF
DNA: TGCAGTGCTAGAGATCTTATCGGGACAGACTACGAGCAGTACTTC

D: .
size: medium-sized
J: TRBJ1-2
V: TRBV6-1
CDR3: CASRQGFNYGYTF
DNA: TGTGCCAGCAGACAGGGATTTAACTATGGCTACACCTTC

D: TRBD1
size: .
J: TRBJ2-2
V: TRBV6-2/TRBV6-3
CDR3: CASRRPGDSTGELFF
DNA: TGTGCCAGCAGGAGACCCGGGGACAGCACCGGGGAGCTGTTTTTT

D: .
size: .
J: TRBJ2-1
V: TRBV6-6
CDR3: CASSWVLGGGIIVDEQFF
DNA: TGTGCCAGCAGCTGGGTCCTAGGTGGCGGGATAATCGTCGATGAGCAGTTCTTC

D: .
size: medium-sized
J: TRBJ1-4
V: TRBV6-5
CDR3: CASSYAGVQEKLFF
DNA: TGTGCCAGCAGTTACGCAGGGGTGCAGGAAAAACTGTTTTTT

D: TRBD1
size: medium-sized
J: TRBJ2-5
V: TRBV24-1
CDR3: CATSPAGGLETQYF
DNA: TGTGCCACCAGTCCGGCAGGGGGCTTAGAGACCCAGTACTTC

D: .
size: many
J: TRBJ2-5
V: TRBV7-9
CDR3: CASSLSSEPQETQYF
DNA: TGTGCCAGCAGCTTGAGCAGCGAACCACAAGAGACCCAGTACTTC

D: .
size: large
J: TRBJ1-5
V: TRBV6-1
CDR3: CASRRGGNQPQHF
DNA: TGTGCCAGCAGGAGGGGTGGCAATCAGCCCCAGCATTTT

D: TRBD1
size: .
J: TRBJ1-5
V: TRBV6-2/TRBV6-3
CDR3: CASSYSGQVEQPQHF
DNA: TGTGCCAGCAGTTACTCGGGACAGGTGGAACAGCCCCAGCATTTT

D: .
size: many
J: TRBJ1-2
V: TRBV14
CDR3: CASSPTGYAGGYTF
DNA: TGTGCCAGCAGCCCGACGGGATACGCGGGTGGCTACACCTTC

D: .
size: .
J: TRBJ2-7
V: TRBV7-9
CDR3: CASSPDRGREQYF
DNA: TGTGCCAGCAGCCCGGACAGAGGGCGCGAGCAGTACTTC

D: .
size: .
J: TRBJ2-5
V: TRBV7-2
CDR3: CASILLTRGQETQYF
DNA: TGTGCCAGCATCCTATTGACGCGAGGGCAAGAGACCCAGTACTTC

D: TRBD1
size: once
J: TRBJ2-3
V: TRBV20-1
CDR3: CSAEDRADTQYF
DNA: TGCAGTGCTGAAGACAGGGCAGATACGCAGTATTTT

D: TRBD1
size: few
J: TRBJ1-1
V: TRBV6-1
CDR3: CASAQDRRYEAFF
DNA: TGTGCCAGCGCCCAGGACAGGAGATATGAAGCTTTCTTT

D: .
size: .
J: TRBJ2-1
V: TRBV6-1
CDR3: CASRKNQVQSYNEQFF
DNA: TGTGCCAGCAGAAAAAACCAGGTGCAGTCCTACAATGAGCAGTTCTTC

D: .
size: many
J: TRBJ1-4
V: TRBV6-1
CDR3: CASSEPVLWTNEKLFF
DNA: TGTGCCAGCAGTGAACCGGTGCTCTGGACTAATGAAAAACTGTTTTTT

D: TRBD2
size: few
J: TRBJ2-1
V: TRBV12-3/TRBV12-4
CDR3: CASSAGTSGTFCKQFF
DNA: TGTGCCAGCAGTGCTGGGACTAGCGGTACCTTCTGTAAGCAGTTCTTC

D: .
size: medium-sized
J: TRBJ2-1
V: TRBV6-4
CDR3: CASSDSQGTEQFF
DNA: TGTGCCAGCAGTGACTCCCAGGGGACTGAGCAGTTCTTC

D: .
size: few
J: TRBJ1-2
V: TRBV6-1
CDR3: CASSAVSGNYGYTF
DNA: TGTGCCAGCAGTGCAGTATCAGGGAACTATGGCTACACCTTC

D: .
size: few
J: TRBJ1-2
V: TRBV19
CDR3: CASRPTFDGGYGYTF
DNA: TGTGCCAGTAGGCCAACTTTTGATGGGGGGTATGGCTACACCTTC

D: .
size: .
J: TRBJ2-1
V: TRBV6-4
CDR3: CASIYSQGTEQFF
DNA: TGTGCCAGCATTTACTCCCAGGGGACTGAGCAGTTCTTC

D: .
size: .
J: TRBJ1-2
V: TRBV4-3
CDR3: CASSPAGGVLGYTF
DNA: TGCGCCAGCAGCCCCGCGGGGGGGGTGTTGGGCTACACCTTC

D: .
size: many
J: TRBJ1-2
V: TRBV30
CDR3: CAWRGYTFHRNYGYTF
DNA: TGTGCCTGGCGGGGTTATACATTTCATCGGAACTATGGCTACACCTTC

D: TRBD2
size: .
J: TRBJ2-2
V: TRBV2
CDR3: CAICDRAGTGELFF
DNA: TGTGCCATCTGCGACAGAGCGGGGACCGGGGAGCTGTTTTTT

D: TRBD1
size: many
J: TRBJ2-4
V: TRBV29-1
CDR3: CSVGVGTAENIQYF
DNA: TGCAGCGTTGGAGTCGGGACAGCCGAAAACATTCAGTACTTC